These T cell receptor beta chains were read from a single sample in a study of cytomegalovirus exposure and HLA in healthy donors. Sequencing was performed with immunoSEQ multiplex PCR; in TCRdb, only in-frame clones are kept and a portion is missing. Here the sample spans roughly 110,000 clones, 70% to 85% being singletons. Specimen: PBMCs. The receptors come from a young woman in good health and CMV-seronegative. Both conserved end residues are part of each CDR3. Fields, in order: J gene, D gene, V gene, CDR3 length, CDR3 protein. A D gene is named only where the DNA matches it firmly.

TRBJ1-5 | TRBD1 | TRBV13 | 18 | CASSHAGTGGSSNQPQHF
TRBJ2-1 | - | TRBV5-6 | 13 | CASSFQGGNEQFF
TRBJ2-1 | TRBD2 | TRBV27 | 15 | CASMKKRGVYNEQFF
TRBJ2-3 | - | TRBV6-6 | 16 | CASSYSPRASTDTQYF
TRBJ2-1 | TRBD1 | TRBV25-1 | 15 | CASSFGAGGHNEQFF
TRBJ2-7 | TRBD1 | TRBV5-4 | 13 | CASRPDRDYEQYF
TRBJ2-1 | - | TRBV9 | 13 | CASSVPNGYEQFF
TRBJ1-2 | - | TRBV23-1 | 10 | CASIWSGYTF
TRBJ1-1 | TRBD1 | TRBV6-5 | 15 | CASSSTGTAGWEAFF
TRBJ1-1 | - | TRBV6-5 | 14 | CASSLVGRTTEAFF
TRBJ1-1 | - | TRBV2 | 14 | CASSVLAMNTEAFF
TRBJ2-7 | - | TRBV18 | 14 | CASSPLRGAYEQYF
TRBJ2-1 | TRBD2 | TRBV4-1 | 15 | CASSPTGTNNNEQFF
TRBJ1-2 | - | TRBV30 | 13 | CAWNPSGDYGYTF
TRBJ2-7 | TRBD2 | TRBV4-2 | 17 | CASCQGALGGGSYEQYF
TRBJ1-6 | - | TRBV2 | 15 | CASSETSSYNSPLHF
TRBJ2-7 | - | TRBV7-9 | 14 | CASSLGAKRDEQYF
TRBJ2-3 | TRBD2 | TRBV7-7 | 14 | CASSINGGGDTQYF
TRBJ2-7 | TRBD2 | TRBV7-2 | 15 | CASSLRRLAVHEQYF
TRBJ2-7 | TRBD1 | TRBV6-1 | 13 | CAIRTGSSYEQYF
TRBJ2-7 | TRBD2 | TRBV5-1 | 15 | CASSLRLAGVYEQYF
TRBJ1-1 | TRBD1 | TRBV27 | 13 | CASSRQGNTEAFF
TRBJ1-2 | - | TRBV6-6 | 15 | CASSGLGGGNYGYTF
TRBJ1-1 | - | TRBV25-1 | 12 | CASISFSAEAFF
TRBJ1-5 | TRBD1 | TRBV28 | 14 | CASSQQGAEQPQHF
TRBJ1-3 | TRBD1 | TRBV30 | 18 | CAWSGSGGKLYSGNTIYF
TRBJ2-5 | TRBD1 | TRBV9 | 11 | CASSQGVTQYF
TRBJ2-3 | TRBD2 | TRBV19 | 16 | CASSRSSGRAPDTQYF
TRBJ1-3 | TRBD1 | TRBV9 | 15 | CASSVGAGGIYTIYF
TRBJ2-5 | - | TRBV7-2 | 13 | CASSLNQGETQYF
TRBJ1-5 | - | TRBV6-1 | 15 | CASSEAGAANQPQHF
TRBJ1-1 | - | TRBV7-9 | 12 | CASTPGVAEAFF
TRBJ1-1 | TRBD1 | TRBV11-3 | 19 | CASSLTPGVWGQVNTEAFF
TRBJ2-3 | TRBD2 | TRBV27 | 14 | CATREGGPTDTQYF
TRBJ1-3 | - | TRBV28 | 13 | CASLDSTGNTIYF
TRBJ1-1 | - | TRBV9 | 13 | CASSHRRTDEAFF
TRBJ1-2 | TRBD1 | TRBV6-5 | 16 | CASSYSGSRGLFGYTF
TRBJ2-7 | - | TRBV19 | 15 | CASSGDRDTTYEQYF
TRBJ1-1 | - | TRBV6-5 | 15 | CASTSAAGREAEAFF
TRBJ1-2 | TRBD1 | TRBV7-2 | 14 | CASSTGTGGIGYTF
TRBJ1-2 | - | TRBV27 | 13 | CASSLSGVGGYTF
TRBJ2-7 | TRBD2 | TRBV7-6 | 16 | CASSSRGGLASYEQYF
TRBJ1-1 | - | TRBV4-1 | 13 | CASSLAPNTEAFF
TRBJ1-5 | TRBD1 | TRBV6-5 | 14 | CASRDRHSNQPQHF
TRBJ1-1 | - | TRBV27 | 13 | CASRLSMNTEAFF
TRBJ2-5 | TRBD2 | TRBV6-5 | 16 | CASSLLAGGLQETQYF
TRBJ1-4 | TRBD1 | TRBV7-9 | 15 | CASSFGQGMIEKLFF
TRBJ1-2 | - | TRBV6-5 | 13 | CATEYYIDDGYTF
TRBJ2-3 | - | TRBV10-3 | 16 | CAISNIADPNTDTQYF
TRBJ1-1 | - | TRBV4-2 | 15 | CASSQEKGAGTEAFF
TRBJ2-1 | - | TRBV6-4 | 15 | CASSVGDTSYNEQFF
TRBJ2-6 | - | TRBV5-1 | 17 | CASSLGGGHSGANVLTF
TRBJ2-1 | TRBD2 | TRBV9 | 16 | CASSGTSGSSYNEQFF
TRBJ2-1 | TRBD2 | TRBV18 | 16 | CASSPPGLAGLNEQFF
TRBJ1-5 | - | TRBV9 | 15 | CASSVGASGNQPQHF
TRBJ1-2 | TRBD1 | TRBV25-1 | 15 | CASSPTGQGFHGYTF
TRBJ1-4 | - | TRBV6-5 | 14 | CAARGNGRDEKLFF